This TCR beta chain is drawn from a study of OX40 agonist ivuxolimab in advanced cancers. Study as a whole: Patients with hepatocellular carcinoma, melanoma, renal cell or head and neck cancer made up the dose-escalation patients.

Clones were sequenced by immunoSEQ multiplex PCR, and TCRdb holds only the in-frame ones, with some missing. The sample has around 49,000 clones; roughly 89% are singletons. Study findings and constraints: More expanded clones were seen, on average, in CD8+ T cells than in CD4+.

Germline assignment: CDR1 SGHVS and CDR2 FQNEAQ. J gave up 7 bases and V 2 bases, and 9 bases lay outside the gene matches. This CDR3 spans 15 amino acids. Remarks on this clone: Antigen: not known.

Samples of blood were obtained at baseline, on cycle 4 day 1, and on cycle 7 day 1. Sequencing was performed on CD4+ or CD8+ T cells sorted from blood, taken in a trial of the OX40 agonist ivuxolimab. This TCR was recovered from an adult with an advanced solid tumor such as melanoma, head and neck, liver or kidney cancer. The chain couples TRBV7-8 to TRBJ1-1; TRBD1 agrees at 8 bases. The CDR3 nucleotides read TGTGCCAGCAGCTTAACGGGACAGGCTCGTGTTGAAGCTTTCTTT. Protein sequence: CASSLTGQARVEAFF.